These 13 T cell receptor beta chains originate from one sample sequenced in a study of graft-versus-host responses after intestinal transplantation. Sequenced by immunoSEQ multiplex PCR; TCRdb stores in-frame clones only, minus some. The sample holds 78,000 or so clones, roughly 91% seen once. Their recognized antigens are unknown. The sequences come from unstimulated CD8+ T cells sorted from spleen or lymph node cells, collected before transplant. These receptors all come from a human donor who was the organ donor for an intestinal transplant.

This sequence joins TRBV2 and TRBJ2-5; 10 nucleotides match TRBD2. This CDR3 is built from 13 residues. Germline-derived CDR1 and CDR2 are SNHLY and FYNNEI. The V and J ends lost 11 bases and 5 bases, in that order; junction bases with no gene match: 8. The CDR3 nucleotides read TGTGCCGGGGGACTAGCGAAGTGGGAGACCCAGTACTTC. Amino acid sequence: CAGGLAKWETQYF. Using reference TRBV2 and TRBJ2-5 for the parts outside the CDR3, the full variable domain is EPEVTQTPSHQVTQMGQEVILRCVPISNHLYFYWYRQILGQKVEFLVSFYNNEISEKSEIFDDQFSVERPDGSNFTLKIRSTKLEDSAMYFCAGGLAKWETQYFGPGTRLLVL.

The rearrangement links TRBV13 to TRBJ1-2, with D maybe TRBD1 (5 bases). Trimming pared 2 bases from V and 1 base from J, leaving 14 bases between. CDR1 is PRHDT and CDR2 is FYEKMQ in the germline V gene (reference sequence). The CDR3 extends over 16 amino acids. CDR3 in amino acids: CASSLPVMGLNYGYTF. DNA of the CDR3: TGTGCCAGCAGCTTACCAGTGATGGGACTTAACTATGGCTACACCTTC.

This rearrangement joins TRBV6-5 to TRBJ1-2; possibly TRBD1 for D (6 bases). V was cut by 0 bases and J by 1 base, with 12 bases left in between. This CDR3 contains 16 residues. The germline CDR1 and CDR2 sequences are MNHEY and SVGAGI. The CDR3 DNA sequence: TGTGCCAGCAGTTACTCGACTGGGGGCGATAACTATGGCTACACCTTC. It codes for CASSYSTGGDNYGYTF.

V usage is TRBV6-6 and J usage is TRBJ1-4; D ambiguous. The CDR3 is 13 amino acids. Trimming left V 8 bases short and J 5 bases short, with 12 bases between. Germline V gene sequence: CDR1 MNHNY, CDR2 SVGAGI (reference sequence). The CDR3 nucleotides are TGTGCCAGCCGAGTCGGGCGAAATGAAAAACTGTTTTTT. This translates into CASRVGRNEKLFF.

The chain uses TRBV30 and TRBJ1-1; the D is unclear. CDR3 length equals 20 residues. The V gene's germline CDR1 is GTSNPN and CDR2 SVGIG (reference sequence). Trimming cost V 7 bases and J 6 bases, with 39 bases left between them. CDR3 amino acids: CASPSPKTSLSSAAEPEAFF. CDR3 nucleotide sequence: TGTGCCTCGCCCTCGCCCAAGACCTCTCTATCATCTGCAGCGGAACCTGAAGCTTTCTTT.

This clone was seen once. The V call is TRBV7-7, the J call TRBJ2-7; D is possibly TRBD1 (6 bases). V lost 5 bases and J lost 5, with 19 bases in between. The CDR3 sequence is 15 residues long. Germline CDR1 is SSHAT and CDR2 is FNYEAQ (reference sequence). CDR3 loop: CASSASDQGLDEQYF. CDR3 sequence (DNA): TGTGCCAGCAGCGCCTCTGACCAGGGGCTTGACGAGCAGTACTTC.

The V and J genes are TRBV23-1 and TRBJ1-5; the D is unclear. TRBV23-1 is an open reading frame whose function is uncertain. The CDR3 has 17 residues. V lost 0 bases to trimming and J lost 3 bases, with 15 bases between them. CDR3 in amino acids: CASSQSSLFGNNQPQHF. The CDR3 DNA is TGCGCCAGCAGTCAATCTTCTCTGTTCGGAAACAATCAGCCCCAGCATTTT.

This chain joins TRBV29-1 and TRBJ1-2; TRBD1 agrees at 7 bases. Germline V lookup: CDR1 SQVTM, CDR2 ANQGSEA. Losses at the gene ends were 7 bases for V and 3 bases for J; bases not matched to a gene: 8. This CDR3 has 13 amino acids. In DNA form, the CDR3 reads TGCAGCGATGGACAGGAGAACGACTATGGCTACACCTTC. Encoded protein: CSDGQENDYGYTF.

The J gene is TRBJ2-6, the V gene TRBV5-7; no definite D call. TRBV5-7 qualifies as an ORF whose function is uncertain. CDR3 length: 18 amino acids. Between the trimmed V and J ends, which lost 6 bases and 6 bases, there was a span of 25 bases. The CDR3 protein is CASTSGPGHRLPANVLTF. The CDR3 nucleotides are TGTGCCAGCACCTCAGGCCCAGGTCATAGATTACCGGCCAACGTCCTGACTTTC.

The genes are TRBV10-3 and TRBJ2-1, with 8 bases fitting TRBD1. The V gene's germline CDR1 is ENHRY and CDR2 SYGVKD. This CDR3 has 14 amino acids. Germline trimming cut 8 bases from V and 9 bases from J; bases unmatched to any gene: 12. CDR3 region: CAIQDRATLGEQFF. The CDR3 nucleotides are TGTGCCATCCAGGACAGGGCGACCTTGGGTGAGCAGTTCTTC.

This rearrangement joins TRBV6-1 to TRBJ1-1, with D unclear. V lost 7 bases and J 6 bases, leaving 9 bases between the germline ends. The CDR3 is made up of 11 amino acids. The germline V gene has CDR1 MNHNS and CDR2 SASEGT. The CDR3 spells CASNMLPEAFF. CDR3 bases: TGTGCCAGCAACATGTTACCTGAAGCTTTCTTT.

This clone was detected only once. The chain carries TRBV15 and TRBJ1-1; D is ambiguous. Germline lookup yields CDR1 LNHNV and CDR2 YYDKDF (reference sequence). Trimming stripped 0 bases from V and 11 bases from J, with 16 bases between. This CDR3 comprises 14 residues. The CDR3 DNA reads TGTGCCACCAGCAGAGAAAGTGAGGCACACTGGGCTTTCTTT. It yields the protein CATSRESEAHWAFF.

This chain uses TRBV9 with TRBJ1-2, with 9 bases fitting TRBD1. The CDR3 has 19 residues. The V gene end was trimmed by 3 bases and the J gene end by 3 bases; junction bases not matched to a gene: 18. Germline-derived CDR1 and CDR2 are SGDLS and YYNGEE. CDR3 protein: CASSGTGAGITPVDYGYTF. CDR3 in DNA: TGTGCCAGCAGCGGGACAGGGGCCGGAATCACCCCGGTGGACTATGGCTACACCTTC.